In its sample, the clone carrying this T cell receptor (beta chain) was seen once. Its specificity is not known. Measured with immunoSEQ multiplex PCR; TCRdb has only the in-frame clones, and not every one. The table has tens of thousands of clones, roughly nine tenths seen once. CDR3 size: 13 residues. CDR1 and CDR2 (germline): SGHNT, YENEEA. The V segment lost 2 bases and the J segment 6 bases; nucleotides outside the gene matches: 1. These data originate in a study of T cell responses to AZD1222 COVID-19 vaccine. Whole-study results and caveats: Nearly half of the spike-specific TCRs reportedly recognize variant regions that carry no mutations.

The V gene is TRBV11-3, the J gene TRBJ2-1; 7 bases agree with TRBD2. This specimen consisted of peripheral blood, obtained 28 days after the second AZD1222 dose. This receptor was obtained from an adult who received the AZD1222 COVID-19 vaccine. The CDR3 spells CASSLRGSNEQFF. CDR3 bases: TGTGCCAGCAGCTTACGCGGGAGCAATGAGCAGTTCTTC. The full variable domain, in which reference TRBV11-3 and TRBJ2-1 provide the parts outside the CDR3, is EAGVVQSPRYKIIEKKQPVAFWCNPISGHNTLYWYLQNLGQGPELLIRYENEEAVDDSQLPKDRFSAERLKGVDSTLKIQPAELGDSAVYLCASSLRGSNEQFFGPGTRLTVL.